Listed here are 15 T cell receptor beta chains from one sample, sequenced in a study of cytomegalovirus exposure and HLA in healthy donors. PCR involved 60 Vbeta and 13 Jbeta primers. Assay: immunoSEQ multiplex PCR; the TCRdb copy retains only in-frame clones and omits some. The sample has 120,000 or so clones, 79% seen once. Sequencing was performed on PBMCs. Receptors originate from a young man in good health and CMV-seronegative.

V and J are TRBV11-2 and TRBJ2-7; 11 bases agree with TRBD2. V shed 5 bases, J shed 1 base, and the junction held 4 bases outside the gene matches. There are 15 residues in the CDR3. Germline lookup yields CDR1 SGHAT and CDR2 FQNNGV. CDR3 protein: CASSPWTSGSYEQYF. The CDR3 DNA is TGTGCCAGCAGCCCATGGACTAGCGGGTCCTACGAGCAGTACTTC.

The rearrangement joins TRBV5-1 to TRBJ2-1; 10 bases fit TRBD2. Germline CDR1 reads SGHRS; CDR2 reads YFSETQ. V dropped 3 bases and J dropped 6; count of bases not matched to a gene: 6. This CDR3 region has 15 residues. CDR3 in DNA: TGCGCCAGCAGCTGGGGACTAGCGCTACGCAATGAGCAGTTCTTC. It specifies CASSWGLALRNEQFF.

V gene TRBV5-1 combines with J gene TRBJ2-1; the D gene is possibly TRBD2 (6 bases). The germline V and J ends were trimmed by 5 bases and 0 bases, with 9 bases remaining between them. Germline CDR1 reads SGHRS; CDR2 reads YFSETQ. This CDR3 has 14 amino acids. The CDR3 DNA reads TGCGCCAGCAGTCGGGAGTACTCCTACAATGAGCAGTTCTTC. Protein product: CASSREYSYNEQFF.

The chain couples TRBV28 to TRBJ2-7; TRBD2 matches 11 bases. CDR3 size: 15 residues. V was pared by 6 bases and J by 3 bases, with 7 bases of the junction left unmatched. Germline V lookup: CDR1 MDHEN, CDR2 SYDVKM. CDR3 residues: CASSLPGTSGYEQYV. The DNA for the CDR3 is TGTGCCAGCAGCTTGCCCGGGACTAGCGGCTACGAGCAGTACGTC.

This clone showed up just a few times. J is TRBJ2-7 and V is TRBV15; 10 nucleotides agree with TRBD1. Germline V CDR1 and CDR2: LNHNV, YYDKDF (reference sequence). This CDR3 contains 16 residues. After removal of 2 bases from V and 2 bases from J, the junction contained 6 bases not matched to a gene. The chain's CDR3 is CATSRQTGGETYEQYF. The CDR3 bases are TGTGCCACCAGCAGACAGACAGGGGGCGAGACCTACGAGCAGTACTTC.

The V call is TRBV4-3, the J call TRBJ2-4; D may be TRBD2 (6 bases). This CDR3 comprises 17 residues. V was clipped by 0 bases and J by 4 bases, with 16 bases between them. Germline V gene data show CDR1 as LGHNA and CDR2 as YSLEER. The CDR3 is CASSQDRGGTSKNIQYF. As DNA, the CDR3 is TGCGCCAGCAGCCAAGACCGTGGCGGGACCTCTAAAAACATTCAGTACTTC.

The table lists this clone with a count of one. The rearrangement uses TRBV14 and TRBJ2-3; TRBD2 agrees at 12 bases. This CDR3 is 13 amino acids long. Unmatched junction bases numbered 0, after V lost 8 bases and J lost 3 bases. Germline V gene sequence: CDR1 SGHDN, CDR2 FVKESK. CDR3 in DNA: TGTGCCAGCGGACTAGCGGGAACAGATACGCAGTATTTT. Translated, it gives CASGLAGTDTQYF.

The chain joins TRBV30 to TRBJ1-5, with 7 bases aligning to TRBD1. Trimming removed 5 bases from V and 0 bases from J; junction bases left unmatched: 4. The CDR3 has 14 amino acids. CDR1 GTSNPN and CDR2 SVGIG come from the germline V gene (reference sequence). The CDR3 sequence is CAWGQDYSNQPQHF. In DNA, the CDR3 is TGTGCCTGGGGACAGGACTATAGCAATCAGCCCCAGCATTTT.

The chain recombines TRBV13 with TRBJ1-6; no clear D gene. Per the germline V gene, CDR1 is PRHDT and CDR2 is FYEKMQ (reference sequence). This CDR3 spans 18 amino acids. The V and J ends lost 5 bases and 1 base respectively, with 18 bases between them. This CDR3 reads CASSAPVGSHSYNSPLHF. The CDR3 bases are TGTGCCAGCAGCGCCCCGGTGGGGAGTCATTCCTATAATTCACCCCTCCACTTT.

This clone was seen just once. The rearrangement uses TRBV6-5 and TRBJ2-1; D may be TRBD2 (6 bases). V lost 10 bases, J lost 1 base, and 14 bases lay in between. Germline lookup yields CDR1 MNHEY and CDR2 SVGAGI. The CDR3 spans 14 residues. This CDR3 reads CATSRGGSYNEQFF. CDR3 nucleotides: TGTGCCACGTCACGTGGGGGGTCCTACAATGAGCAGTTCTTC.

The chain is built from TRBV30 and TRBJ2-1, with 12 bases identical to TRBD2. Germline CDR1 and CDR2: GTSNPN and SVGIG (reference sequence). The ends lost 5 bases at V and 7 bases at J; junction bases unmatched: 9. The CDR3 spans 15 residues. The CDR3 DNA sequence: TGTGCCTGGCGCCGGGGGACTAGCGGGCTAAATGAGCAGTTCTTC. Protein product: CAWRRGTSGLNEQFF.

The CDR3 region is CAISGLQGHEQFF. CDR3 DNA: TGTGCCATCAGTGGCCTACAGGGCCATGAGCAGTTCTTC. The genes are TRBV10-3 and TRBJ2-1, with D perhaps TRBD1 (6 bases). Trimming pared 4 bases from V and 8 bases from J, leaving 12 bases between. CDR3 length equals 13 residues. The germline V gene encodes CDR1 ENHRY and CDR2 SYGVKD.

This chain joins TRBV27 and TRBJ2-3, with 12 nucleotides matching TRBD2. Trimming removed 6 bases from V and 1 base from J; junction bases left unmatched: 2. CDR3 length: 15 amino acids. Looked up from germline, CDR1 is MNHEY and CDR2 is SMNVEV (reference sequence). This CDR3 is CASSRLAGGTDTQYF. The CDR3 DNA reads as TGTGCCAGCAGCCGACTAGCGGGGGGCACAGATACGCAGTATTTT.

This chain links TRBV19 with TRBJ2-2; 12 nucleotides agree with TRBD2. From germline, CDR1 is LNHDA and CDR2 SQIVND (reference sequence). CDR3 length: 19 amino acids. The V and J ends lost 6 bases and 0 bases, in that order; junction bases with no gene match: 11. The CDR3 nucleotides read TGTGCCAGTAGAACCTTGACTAGCGGGAGACTTCCGAACACCGGGGAGCTGTTTTTT. This translates into CASRTLTSGRLPNTGELFF.

This clone was recorded once. The chain is built from TRBV27 and TRBJ2-2; 11 nucleotides agree with TRBD2. Germline CDR1 MNHEY, CDR2 SMNVEV (reference sequence). The CDR3 is made up of 16 amino acids. Losses at the gene ends were 5 bases for V and 3 bases for J; bases not matched to a gene: 5. The DNA of the CDR3 is TGTGCCAGCAGTCAAAGGGGACTAGCGGACACCGGGGAGCTGTTTTTT. Translating it yields CASSQRGLADTGELFF.